This TCR beta chain was sequenced for a study of T cell responses to AZD1222 COVID-19 vaccine. General study findings and limits: Sampling that yielded the repertoires occurred only after the peak T cell response.

Deletions cut 1 base from V and 0 bases from J, with 10 bases between. The CDR3 contains 16 residues. The germline V gene encodes CDR1 SGHAT and CDR2 FQNNGV. Libraries were prepared by immunoSEQ multiplex PCR; TCRdb keeps only in-frame clonotypes and omits some of them. This table holds 150,000 to 200,000 clones, approximately 94% found once. About this clone itself: Its antigen is unidentified.

The chain is built from TRBV11-2 and TRBJ2-1; no clear D. The receptor comes from an adult who received the AZD1222 COVID-19 vaccine. The sequences come from peripheral blood, collected 28 days after the second AZD1222 dose. The CDR3 here is CASSLGGRSSYNEQFF. The CDR3 DNA reads TGTGCCAGCAGCTTAGGGGGAAGGAGCTCCTACAATGAGCAGTTCTTC.